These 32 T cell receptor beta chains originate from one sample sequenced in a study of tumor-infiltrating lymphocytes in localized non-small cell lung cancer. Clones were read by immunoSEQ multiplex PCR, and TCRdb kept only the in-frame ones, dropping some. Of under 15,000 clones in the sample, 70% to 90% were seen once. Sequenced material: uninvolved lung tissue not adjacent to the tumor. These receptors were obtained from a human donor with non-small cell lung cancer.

The CDR3 protein is CASNQPGEVDYGYTF. The CDR3 nucleotides read TGTGCCAGCAACCAACCTGGGGAGGTGGACTATGGCTACACCTTC. The V gene is TRBV7-9, the J gene TRBJ1-2; no clear D gene. The CDR3 has 15 residues. The V end lost 7 bases, the J end lost 3 bases, and 18 bases lay between the germline ends. Germline V CDR1 and CDR2: SEHNR, FQNEAQ (reference sequence).

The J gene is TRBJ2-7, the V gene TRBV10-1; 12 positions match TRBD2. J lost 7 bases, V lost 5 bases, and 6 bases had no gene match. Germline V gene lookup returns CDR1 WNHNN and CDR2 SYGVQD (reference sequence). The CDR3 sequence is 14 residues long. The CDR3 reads CASSPTSGSPEQYF. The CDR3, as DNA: TGCGCCAGCAGTCCGACTAGCGGGAGCCCAGAGCAGTACTTC.

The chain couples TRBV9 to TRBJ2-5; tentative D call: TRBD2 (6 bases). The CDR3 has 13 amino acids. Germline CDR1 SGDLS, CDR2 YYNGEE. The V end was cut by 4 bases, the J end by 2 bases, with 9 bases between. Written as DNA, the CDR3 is TGTGCCAGCAGCCCGGGGGAACAAGAGACCCAGTACTTC. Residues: CASSPGEQETQYF.

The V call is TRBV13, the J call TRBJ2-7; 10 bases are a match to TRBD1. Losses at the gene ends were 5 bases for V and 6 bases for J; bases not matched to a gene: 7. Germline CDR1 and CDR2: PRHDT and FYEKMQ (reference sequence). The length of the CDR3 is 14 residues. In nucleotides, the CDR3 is TGTGCCAGCAGCGCCGGGACAGGGGCCCTCGAGCAGTACTTC. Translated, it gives CASSAGTGALEQYF.

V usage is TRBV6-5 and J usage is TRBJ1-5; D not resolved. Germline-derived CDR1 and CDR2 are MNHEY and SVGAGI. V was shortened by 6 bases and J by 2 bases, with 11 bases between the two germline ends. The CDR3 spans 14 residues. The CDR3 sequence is CASRSVGRNQPQHF. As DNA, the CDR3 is TGTGCCAGCAGAAGTGTAGGGCGCAATCAGCCCCAGCATTTT.

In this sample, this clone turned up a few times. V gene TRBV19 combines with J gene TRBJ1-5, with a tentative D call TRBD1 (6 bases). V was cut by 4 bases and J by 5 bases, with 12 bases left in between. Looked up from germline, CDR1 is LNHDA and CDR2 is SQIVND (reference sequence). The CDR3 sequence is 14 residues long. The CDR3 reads CASSTWTDYQPQHF. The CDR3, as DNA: TGTGCCAGTAGTACATGGACAGACTATCAGCCCCAGCATTTT.

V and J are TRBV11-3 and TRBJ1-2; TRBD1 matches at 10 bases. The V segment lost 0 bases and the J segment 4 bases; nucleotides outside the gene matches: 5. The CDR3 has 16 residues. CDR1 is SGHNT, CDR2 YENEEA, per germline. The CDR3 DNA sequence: TGTGCCAGCAGCTTAGAAGGGACAGGGGATTTCTATGGCTACACCTTC. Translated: CASSLEGTGDFYGYTF.

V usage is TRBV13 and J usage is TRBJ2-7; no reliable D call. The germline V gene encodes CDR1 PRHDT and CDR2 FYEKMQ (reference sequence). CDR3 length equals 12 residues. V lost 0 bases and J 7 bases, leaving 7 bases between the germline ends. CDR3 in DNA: TGTGCCAGCAGCTTAGGTGCGGATGAGCAGTACTTC. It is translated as CASSLGADEQYF.

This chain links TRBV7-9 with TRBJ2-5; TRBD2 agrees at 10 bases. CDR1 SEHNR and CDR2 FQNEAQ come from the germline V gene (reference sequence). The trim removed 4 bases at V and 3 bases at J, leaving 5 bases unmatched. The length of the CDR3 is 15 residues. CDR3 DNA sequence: TGTGCCAGCAGCTCGTTAACTAGCGGGAAAGAGACCCAGTACTTC. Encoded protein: CASSSLTSGKETQYF.

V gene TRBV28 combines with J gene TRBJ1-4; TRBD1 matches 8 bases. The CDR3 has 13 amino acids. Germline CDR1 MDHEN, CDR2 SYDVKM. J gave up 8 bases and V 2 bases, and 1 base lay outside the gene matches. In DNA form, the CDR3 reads TGTGCCAGCAGTTTACGGGACAGGGAAAAACTGTTTTTT. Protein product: CASSLRDREKLFF. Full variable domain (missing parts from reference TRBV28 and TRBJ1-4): DVKVTQSSRYLVKRTGEKVFLECVQDMDHENMFWYRQDPGLGLRLIYFSYDVKMKEKGDIPEGYSVSREKKERFSLILESASTNQTSMYLCASSLRDREKLFFGSGTQLSVL.

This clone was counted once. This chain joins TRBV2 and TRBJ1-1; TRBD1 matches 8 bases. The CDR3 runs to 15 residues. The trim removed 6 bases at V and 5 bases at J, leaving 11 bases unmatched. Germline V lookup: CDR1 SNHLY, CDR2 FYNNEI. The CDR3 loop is CASSGGQGMGTEAFF. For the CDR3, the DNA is TGTGCCAGCAGCGGAGGACAGGGAATGGGAACTGAAGCTTTCTTT.

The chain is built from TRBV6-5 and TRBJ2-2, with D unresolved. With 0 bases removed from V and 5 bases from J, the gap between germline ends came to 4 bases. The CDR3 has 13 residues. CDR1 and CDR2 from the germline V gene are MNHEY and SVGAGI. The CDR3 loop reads CASSYSRTGELFF. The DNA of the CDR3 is TGTGCCAGCAGTTACTCGAGAACCGGGGAGCTGTTTTTT.

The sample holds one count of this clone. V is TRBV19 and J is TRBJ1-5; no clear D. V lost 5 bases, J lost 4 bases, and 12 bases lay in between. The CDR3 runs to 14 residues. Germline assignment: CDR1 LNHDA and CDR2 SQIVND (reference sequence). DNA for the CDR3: TGTGCCAGTAGTTTGTCAGCAATGAATCAGCCCCAGCATTTT. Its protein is CASSLSAMNQPQHF.

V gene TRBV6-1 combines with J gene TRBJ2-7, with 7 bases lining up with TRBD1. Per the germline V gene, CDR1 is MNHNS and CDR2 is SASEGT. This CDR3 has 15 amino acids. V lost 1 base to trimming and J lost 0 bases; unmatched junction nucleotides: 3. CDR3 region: CASSEETGNSYEQYF. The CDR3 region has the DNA TGTGCCAGCAGTGAAGAGACAGGGAACTCCTACGAGCAGTACTTC.

The CDR3 loop is CASSVEGVNTEAFF. For the CDR3, the DNA is TGTGCCAGCAGCGTAGAAGGAGTGAACACTGAAGCTTTCTTT. V gene TRBV9 combines with J gene TRBJ1-1; D remains unclear. Germline V gene lookup returns CDR1 SGDLS and CDR2 YYNGEE. V lost 0 bases, J lost 0 bases, and 6 bases lay in between. The CDR3 totals 14 residues.

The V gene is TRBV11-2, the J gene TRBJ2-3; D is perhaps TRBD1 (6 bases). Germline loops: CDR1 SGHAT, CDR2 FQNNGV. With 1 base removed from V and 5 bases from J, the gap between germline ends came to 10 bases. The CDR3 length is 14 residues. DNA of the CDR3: TGTGCCAGCAGCTTAGGCAGGGGTGGAGATACGCAGTATTTT. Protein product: CASSLGRGGDTQYF.

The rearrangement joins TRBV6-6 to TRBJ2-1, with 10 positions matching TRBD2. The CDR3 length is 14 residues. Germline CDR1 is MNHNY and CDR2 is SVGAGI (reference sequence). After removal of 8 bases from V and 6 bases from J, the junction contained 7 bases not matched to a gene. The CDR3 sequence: CASHGTSVSNEQFF. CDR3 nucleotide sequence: TGTGCCAGCCATGGGACTAGCGTAAGCAATGAGCAGTTCTTC.

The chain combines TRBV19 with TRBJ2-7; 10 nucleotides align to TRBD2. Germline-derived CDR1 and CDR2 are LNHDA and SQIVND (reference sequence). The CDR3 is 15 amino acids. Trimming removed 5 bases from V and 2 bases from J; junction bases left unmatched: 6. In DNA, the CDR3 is TGTGCCAGTAGTCCGGGACTAGCGCAACCCTACGAGCAGTACTTC. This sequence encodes CASSPGLAQPYEQYF.

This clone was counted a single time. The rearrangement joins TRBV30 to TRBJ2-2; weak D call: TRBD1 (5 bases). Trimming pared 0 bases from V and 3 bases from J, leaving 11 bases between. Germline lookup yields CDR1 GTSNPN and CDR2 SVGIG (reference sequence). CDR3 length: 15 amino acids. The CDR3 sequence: CAWSVQVSYTGELFF. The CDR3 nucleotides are TGTGCCTGGAGTGTACAGGTCTCCTACACCGGGGAGCTGTTTTTT.

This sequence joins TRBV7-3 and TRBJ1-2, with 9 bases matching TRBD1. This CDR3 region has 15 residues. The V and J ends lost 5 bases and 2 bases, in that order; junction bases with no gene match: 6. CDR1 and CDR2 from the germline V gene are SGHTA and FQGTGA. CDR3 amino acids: CASSLQGATNYGYTF. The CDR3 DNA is TGTGCCAGCAGCCTACAGGGGGCCACCAACTATGGCTACACCTTC.

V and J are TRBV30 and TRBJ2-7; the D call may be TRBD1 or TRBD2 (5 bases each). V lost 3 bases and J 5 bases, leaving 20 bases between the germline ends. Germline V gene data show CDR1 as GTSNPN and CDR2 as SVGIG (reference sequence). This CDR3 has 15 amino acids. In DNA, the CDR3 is TGTGCCTGGAGCGAACTCGGGACGCGATGGAACGAGCAGTACTTC. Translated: CAWSELGTRWNEQYF.

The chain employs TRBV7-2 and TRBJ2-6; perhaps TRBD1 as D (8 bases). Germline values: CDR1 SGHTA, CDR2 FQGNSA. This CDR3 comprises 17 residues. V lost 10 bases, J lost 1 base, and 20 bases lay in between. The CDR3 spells CAKGRAGGESGANVLTF. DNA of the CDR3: TGTGCCAAAGGGAGGGCAGGGGGCGAATCTGGGGCCAACGTCCTGACTTTC.

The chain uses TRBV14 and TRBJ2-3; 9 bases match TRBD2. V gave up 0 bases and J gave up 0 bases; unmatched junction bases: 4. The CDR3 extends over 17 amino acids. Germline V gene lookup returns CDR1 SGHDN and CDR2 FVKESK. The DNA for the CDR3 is TGTGCCAGCAGCCAAGAGCCTAGCGGGGTCAGCACAGATACGCAGTATTTT. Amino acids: CASSQEPSGVSTDTQYF. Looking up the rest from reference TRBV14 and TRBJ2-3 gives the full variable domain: EAGVTQFPSHSVIEKGQTVTLRCDPISGHDNLYWYRRVMGKEIKFLLHFVKESKQDESGMPNNRFLAERTGGTYSTLKVQPAELEDSGVYFCASSQEPSGVSTDTQYFGPGTRLTVL.

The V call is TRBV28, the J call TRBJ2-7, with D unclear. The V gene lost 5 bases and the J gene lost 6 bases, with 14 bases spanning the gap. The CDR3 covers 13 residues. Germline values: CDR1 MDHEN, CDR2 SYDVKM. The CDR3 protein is CASSPLGRLEQYF. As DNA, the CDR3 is TGTGCCAGCAGTCCCCTGGGTCGGCTCGAGCAGTACTTC.

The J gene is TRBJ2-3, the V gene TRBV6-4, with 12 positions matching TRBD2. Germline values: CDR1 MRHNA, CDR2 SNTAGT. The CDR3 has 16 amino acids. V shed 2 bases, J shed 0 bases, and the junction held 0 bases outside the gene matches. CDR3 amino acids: CASSDGTSGSTDTQYF. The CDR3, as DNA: TGTGCCAGCAGTGACGGGACTAGCGGGAGCACAGATACGCAGTATTTT.

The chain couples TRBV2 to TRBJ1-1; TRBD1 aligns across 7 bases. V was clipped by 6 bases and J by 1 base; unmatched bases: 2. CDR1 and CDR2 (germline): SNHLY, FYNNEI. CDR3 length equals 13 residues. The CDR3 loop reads CASSRDRNTEAFF. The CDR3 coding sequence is TGTGCCAGCAGCCGGGACAGGAACACTGAAGCTTTCTTT.

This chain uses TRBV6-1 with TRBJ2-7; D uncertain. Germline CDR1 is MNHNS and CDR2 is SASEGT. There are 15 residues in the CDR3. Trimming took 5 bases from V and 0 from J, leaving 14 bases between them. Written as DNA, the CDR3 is TGTGCCAGCAGTCCCGAGCTAGGGCTCTCCTACGAGCAGTACTTC. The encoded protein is CASSPELGLSYEQYF.

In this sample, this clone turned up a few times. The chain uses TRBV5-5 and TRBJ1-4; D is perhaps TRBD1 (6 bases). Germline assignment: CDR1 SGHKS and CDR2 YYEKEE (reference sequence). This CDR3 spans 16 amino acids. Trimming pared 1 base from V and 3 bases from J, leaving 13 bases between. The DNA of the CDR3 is TGTGCCAGCAGCTTGAACGCCGGACAGTCTAATGAAAAACTGTTTTTT. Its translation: CASSLNAGQSNEKLFF.

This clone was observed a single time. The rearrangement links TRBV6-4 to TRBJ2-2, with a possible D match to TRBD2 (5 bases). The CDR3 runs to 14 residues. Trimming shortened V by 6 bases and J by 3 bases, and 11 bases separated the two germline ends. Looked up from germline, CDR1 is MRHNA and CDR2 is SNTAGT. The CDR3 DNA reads TGTGCCAGCAGCCCGAACGGGGACACCGGGGAGCTGTTTTTT. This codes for CASSPNGDTGELFF.

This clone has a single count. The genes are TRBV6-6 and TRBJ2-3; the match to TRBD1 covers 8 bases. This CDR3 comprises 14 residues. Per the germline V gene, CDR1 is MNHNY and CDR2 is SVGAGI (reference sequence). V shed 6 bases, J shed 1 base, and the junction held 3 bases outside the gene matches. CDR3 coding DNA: TGTGCCAGCAGGCCGGGACAGGGCACAGATACGCAGTATTTT. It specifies CASRPGQGTDTQYF.

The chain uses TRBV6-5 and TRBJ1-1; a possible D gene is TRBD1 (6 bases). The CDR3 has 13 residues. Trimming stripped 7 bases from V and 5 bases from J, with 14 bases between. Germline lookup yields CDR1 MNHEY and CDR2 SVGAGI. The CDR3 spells CASTLGARTEAFF. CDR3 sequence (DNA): TGTGCCAGCACCCTGGGGGCTCGGACTGAAGCTTTCTTT.

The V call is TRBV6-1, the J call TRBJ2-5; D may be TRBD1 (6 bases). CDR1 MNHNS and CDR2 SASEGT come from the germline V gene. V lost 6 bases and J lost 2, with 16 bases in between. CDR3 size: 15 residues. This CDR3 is CASRYRALPQETQYF. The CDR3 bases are TGTGCCAGCAGGTACAGGGCCCTCCCACAAGAGACCCAGTACTTC.